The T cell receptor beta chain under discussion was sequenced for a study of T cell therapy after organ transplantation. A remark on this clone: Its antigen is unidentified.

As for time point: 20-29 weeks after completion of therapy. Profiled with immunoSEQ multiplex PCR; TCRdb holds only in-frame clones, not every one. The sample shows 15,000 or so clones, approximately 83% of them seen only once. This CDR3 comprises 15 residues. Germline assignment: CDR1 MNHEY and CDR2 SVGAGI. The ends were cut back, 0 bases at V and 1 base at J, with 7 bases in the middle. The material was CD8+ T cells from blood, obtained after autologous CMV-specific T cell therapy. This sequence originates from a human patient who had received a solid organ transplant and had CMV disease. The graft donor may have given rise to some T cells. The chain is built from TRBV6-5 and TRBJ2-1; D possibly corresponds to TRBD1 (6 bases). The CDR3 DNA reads TGTGCCAGCAGTTACTCTCAGGGGTCCTACAATGAGCAGTTCTTC. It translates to CASSYSQGSYNEQFF.